The 5 T cell receptor beta chains given below trace back to one sample, sequenced in a study of technical replicates of blood from a few donors. The data were produced by immunoSEQ multiplex PCR, yet TCRdb's version contains in-frame clones alone and is incomplete. In the table there are tens of thousands of clones, approximately 92% of which are singletons. Sequenced: T cells isolated from PBMCs. The receptor set was obtained from a human donor in good health.

Here the CDR3 DNA reads TGTGCCAGCAGCCTATCCGTGAACACTGAAGCTTTCTTT. Translating gives CASSLSVNTEAFF. The chain links TRBV7-8 to TRBJ1-1; D is uncertain. The V end was cut by 5 bases, the J end by 0 bases, with 7 bases between. Per the germline V gene, CDR1 is SGHVS and CDR2 is FQNEAQ. The CDR3 totals 13 residues. Drawing the rest from reference TRBV7-8 and TRBJ1-1, the complete variable domain is GAGVSQSPRYKVAKRGQDVALRCDPISGHVSLFWYQQALGQGPEFLTYFQNEAQLDKSGLPSDRFFAERPEGSVSTLKIQRTQQEDSAVYLCASSLSVNTEAFFGQGTRLTVV.

This clone came up once. This chain uses TRBV4-3 with TRBJ1-2; the D gene is possibly TRBD1 (5 bases). The germline CDR1 and CDR2 sequences are LGHNA and YSLEER. Trimming took off 1 base at V and 6 bases at J, with 18 bases between the two ends. The CDR3 covers 16 residues. In nucleotides, the CDR3 is TGCGCCAGCAGCCAAGTCGGCGCAGGGCGGAAGGATGGCTACACCTTC. This gives the protein CASSQVGAGRKDGYTF.

This chain links TRBV5-6 with TRBJ2-1; weak D call: TRBD2 (5 bases). The V end lost 2 bases, the J end lost 10 bases, and 16 bases lay between the germline ends. The CDR3 consists of 14 residues. Per the germline V gene, CDR1 is SGHDT and CDR2 is YYEEEE. The CDR3 loop is CASSFFPDFAEQFF. The CDR3 DNA follows: TGTGCCAGCAGCTTTTTCCCGGACTTCGCGGAGCAGTTCTTC. Using reference TRBV5-6 and TRBJ2-1 for the parts outside the CDR3, the full variable domain is DAGVTQSPTHLIKTRGQQVTLRCSPKSGHDTVSWYQQALGQGPQFIFQYYEEEERQRGNFPDRFSGHQFPNYSSELNVNALLLGDSALYLCASSFFPDFAEQFFGPGTRLTVL.

J is TRBJ2-7 and V is TRBV7-9; TRBD1 is a possible D gene (6 bases). Germline V gene data show CDR1 as SEHNR and CDR2 as FQNEAQ (reference sequence). V lost 5 bases and J lost 2, with 7 bases in between. The CDR3 extends over 12 amino acids. DNA of the CDR3: TGTGCCAGCAGCGGGGGCCCCTACGAGCAGTACTTC. Its protein is CASSGGPYEQYF. Filled out from reference TRBV7-9 and TRBJ2-7, the complete variable domain reads DTGVSQNPRHKITKRGQNVTFRCDPISEHNRLYWYRQTLGQGPEFLTYFQNEAQLEKSRLLSDRFSAERPKGSFSTLEIQRTEQGDSAMYLCASSGGPYEQYFGPGTRLTVT.

The rearrangement joins TRBV5-6 to TRBJ1-1; D remains unclear. V dropped 2 bases and J dropped 1 base, with 6 bases sitting between them. Germline CDR1 and CDR2: SGHDT and YYEEEE. The CDR3 covers 13 residues. CDR3 nucleotides: TGTGCCAGCAGCTTTACAGAGAACACTGAAGCTTTCTTT. Residues: CASSFTENTEAFF. Together with reference TRBV5-6 and TRBJ1-1, the CDR3 gives the full variable domain: DAGVTQSPTHLIKTRGQQVTLRCSPKSGHDTVSWYQQALGQGPQFIFQYYEEEERQRGNFPDRFSGHQFPNYSSELNVNALLLGDSALYLCASSFTENTEAFFGQGTRLTVV.